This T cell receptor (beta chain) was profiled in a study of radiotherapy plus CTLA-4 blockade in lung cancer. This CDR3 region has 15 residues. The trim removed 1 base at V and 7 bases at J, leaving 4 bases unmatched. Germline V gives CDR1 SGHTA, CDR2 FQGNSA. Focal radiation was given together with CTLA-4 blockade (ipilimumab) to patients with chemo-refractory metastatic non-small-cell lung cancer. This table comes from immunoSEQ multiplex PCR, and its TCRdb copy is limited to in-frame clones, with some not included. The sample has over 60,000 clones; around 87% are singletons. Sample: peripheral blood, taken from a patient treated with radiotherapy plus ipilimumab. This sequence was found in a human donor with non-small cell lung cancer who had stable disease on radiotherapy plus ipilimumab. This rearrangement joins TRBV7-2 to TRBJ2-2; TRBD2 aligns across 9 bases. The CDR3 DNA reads TGTGCCAGCAGCTTAGTAGCGGGAGCGGTCGGGGAGCTGTTTTTT. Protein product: CASSLVAGAVGELFF.